This T cell receptor (beta chain) was obtained from a study of cytomegalovirus exposure and HLA in healthy donors. General observations from the study: Most of the TCR beta V segments (in an earlier analysis) were productive either about 87% or about 30% of the time. As a later analysis showed, a missense DCLRE1C variant was linked to trimming of TCR beta V- and J-genes.

The germline CDR1 and CDR2 sequences are PRHDT and FYEKMQ (reference sequence). The CDR3 is 17 amino acids. Trimming at V came to 5 bases and at J to 0 bases, leaving 7 bases not matched to a gene. The PCR used 60 Vbeta and 13 Jbeta primers. The table came from immunoSEQ multiplex PCR; TCRdb's copy has only in-frame clones and leaves some out. The sample totals just over 50,000 clones; its top ten clones hold around an eighth. Turning to this clone: Its antigen is undetermined.

This chain joins TRBV13 and TRBJ2-6; 7 bases match TRBD2. The sequence was collected from a woman aged 55-75 years in good health and CMV-seropositive. The specimen sequenced was PBMCs. This CDR3 is CASSDQGRDSGANVLTF. The DNA of the CDR3 is TGTGCCAGCAGCGATCAAGGGAGGGACTCTGGGGCCAACGTCCTGACTTTC.